This T cell receptor beta chain is from a study of T cell repertoires in cytomegalovirus infection. Study in general: Both a matching HLA type and CMV infection were indicated by public TCR beta signatures. Study-level findings and limits: Carriers of CMV and the relevant HLA type were discriminated by public TCR beta frequency. Across the ex vivo response, the dominant clonotypes were HLA-C-restricted CMV-specific TCR beta clonotypes.

A word on this clonotype: Antigen: not known.

TCRdb analysed the reads with MiXCR anew, one entry per CDR3 protein. The sample has fewer than 250,000 distinct CDR3 sequences, around 12% seen once. This CDR3 region has 12 residues. Per the germline V gene, CDR1 is SQVTM and CDR2 is ANQGSEA. With 7 bases removed from V and 4 bases from J, the gap between germline ends came to 14 bases. The genes are TRBV29-1 and TRBJ2-7; D ambiguous. Sequenced: PBMCs. The clonotype comes from a human donor in good health (CMV status not recorded). Some clones in this sample may be carry-over from other donors' samples. For the CDR3, the DNA is TGCAGCGCTGCCGCAGATACGTACGAGCAGTACTTC. Translation gives CSAAADTYEQYF.